Detailed here is one T cell receptor (beta chain). Method: immunoSEQ multiplex PCR; TCRdb's copy keeps in-frame clones and lacks some. The repertoire holds about 54,000 clones, with around four fifths as singletons. The sample is drawn from a study of radiotherapy plus CTLA-4 blockade in lung cancer. This CDR3 comprises 16 residues. CDR1 is SGHDN and CDR2 is FVKESK in the germline V gene. V shed 8 bases, J shed 4 bases, and the junction held 11 bases outside the gene matches. The receptor was derived from a human donor with non-small cell lung cancer who had a partial response to radiotherapy plus ipilimumab. Sequenced material: peripheral blood, taken from a patient treated with radiotherapy plus ipilimumab. This chain joins TRBV14 and TRBJ2-2; 9 bases align to TRBD1. As DNA, the CDR3 is TGTGCCAGCGGAAGACAGGGGGTGTCGGTCACCGGGGAGCTGTTTTTT. Translation gives CASGRQGVSVTGELFF.